One T cell receptor beta chain is described in this entry. The antigen is unknown. One end of the junction varies from germline; a read error may be responsible. The data stem from a study of Ad26.COV2.S vaccination and SARS-CoV-2 variants. Study information: Enrolled in COV1001, the donor was in the Ad26.COV2.S trial arm, which received the vaccine.

Looked up from germline, CDR1 is SGHRS and CDR2 is YFSETQ. CDR3 length: 12 amino acids. Noted treatment: over 15 received Ad26.COV2.S at low or high dose, single or two shots; 5 received placebo; per-sample allocation not given. Sampling was done on day 63 after the first vaccine or placebo injection. General study points: Analytic work on TCR breadth and depth might have understated the full extent of total T cell responses. Post-vaccination breadth of spike-specific CD8+ and CD4+ T cell responses was reportedly substantial.

Using immunoSEQ multiplex PCR, the repertoire was profiled, and TCRdb retains in-frame clones only, with some absent. Of 510,000 or so clones in the sample, around 88% were seen once. This chain connects TRBV5-1 to TRBJ2-7; D remains ambiguous. The TCR sequence derives from a person between 18 and 60 years old who received the Ad26.COV2.S COVID-19 vaccine or a placebo. Specimen: peripheral blood, collected in a trial of Ad26.COV2.S vaccine versus placebo. This chain's CDR3 is CASSSFGERLLF. In DNA form, the CDR3 reads TGCGCCAGCAGCTCCTTTGGTGAACGCCTCCTGTTC. Based on the CDR3 plus reference TRBV5-1 and TRBJ2-7, the full variable domain is KAGVTQTPRYLIKTRGQQVTLSCSPISGHRSVSWYQQTPGQGLQFLFEYFSETQRNKGNFPGRFSGRQFSNSRSEMNVSTLELGDSALYLCASSSFGERLLFGPGTRLTVT.